This T cell receptor (beta chain) was sequenced in a study of OX40 agonist ivuxolimab in advanced cancers. General study points: CD4+ and CD8+ blood T cells expanded clonally by week 6 at 0.1 to 3.0 mg/kg. Which antigen the expanded peripheral T cells recognized is unknown. On average, a greater number of expanded clones characterised CD8+ T cells relative to CD4+.

TCRdb's table, derived via immunoSEQ multiplex PCR, lists solely in-frame clones and lacks some. The data show around 14,000 clones, roughly 89% seen once. CDR3 length equals 15 residues. The germline V gene encodes CDR1 MNHEY and CDR2 SVGAGI. With 0 bases clipped from V and 4 bases from J, the junction kept 6 bases outside the gene matches. About this clone itself: Antigen specificity is unknown.

V usage is TRBV6-5 and J usage is TRBJ2-7; TRBD2 matches at 7 bases. The source was CD4+ or CD8+ T cells sorted from blood, collected in a trial of the OX40 agonist ivuxolimab. This clonotype was sampled from an adult with an advanced solid tumor such as melanoma, head and neck, liver or kidney cancer. The CDR3 nucleotides read TGTGCCAGCAGTTACTCGTGGGGGGAGGGGTACGAGCAGTACTTC. Translation: CASSYSWGEGYEQYF.